The TCR beta chain under discussion was sequenced for a study of T cell repertoires in cytomegalovirus infection. In germline, CDR1 is MGHRA, CDR2 YSYEKL. The CDR3 length is 13 residues. V gave up 8 bases and J gave up 4 bases; unmatched junction bases: 7. Study findings and constraints: The ex vivo response was dominated by HLA-C-restricted CMV-specific TCR beta clonotypes.

This clonotype was recorded a few times. Its antigen is currently unknown. In TCRdb, the reads were re-called with MiXCR into one record per CDR3 protein. The table lists 650,000 to 900,000 distinct CDR3 sequences, around 29% of them singletons, with around 13% in the top ten. The V gene is TRBV4-1, the J gene TRBJ1-2; 7 nucleotides match TRBD1. The receptor was isolated from a human donor in good health (CMV status not recorded). Some clones in this sample may be carry-over from other donors' samples. The sequences come from cultured CD8+ T cells from PBMCs, collected from culture after CMV antigen stimulation. CDR3 residues: CASGRQGGYGYTF. The CDR3 DNA reads TGCGCCAGCGGACGACAGGGAGGCTATGGCTACACCTTC.